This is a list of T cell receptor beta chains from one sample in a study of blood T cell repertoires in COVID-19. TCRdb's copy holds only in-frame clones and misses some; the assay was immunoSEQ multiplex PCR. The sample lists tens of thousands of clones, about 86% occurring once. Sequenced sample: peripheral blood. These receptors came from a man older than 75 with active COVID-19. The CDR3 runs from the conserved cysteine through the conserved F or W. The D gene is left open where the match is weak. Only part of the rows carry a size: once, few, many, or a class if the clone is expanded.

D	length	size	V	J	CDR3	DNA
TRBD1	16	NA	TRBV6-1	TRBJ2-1	CASSGPTGGPYNEQFF	TGTGCCAGCAGTGGCCCGACAGGGGGCCCCTACAATGAGCAGTTCTTC
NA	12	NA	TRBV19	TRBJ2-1	CASSRLPHEQFF	TGTGCCAGTAGTAGGCTCCCCCATGAGCAGTTCTTC
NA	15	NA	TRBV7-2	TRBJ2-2	CASSLITSGTGELFF	TGTGCCAGCAGCTTAATTACGTCCGGCACCGGGGAGCTGTTTTTT
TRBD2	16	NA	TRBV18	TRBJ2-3	CASSPGTSGFTDTQYF	TGTGCCAGCTCACCCGGGACTAGCGGATTCACAGATACGCAGTATTTT
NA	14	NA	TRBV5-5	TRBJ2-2	CASSYPSSAGELFF	TGTGCCAGCAGCTATCCATCTAGCGCCGGGGAGCTGTTTTTT
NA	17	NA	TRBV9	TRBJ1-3	CASSTGGARSIGNTIYF	TGTGCCAGCAGCACAGGAGGGGCCCGGTCGATCGGAAACACCATATATTTT
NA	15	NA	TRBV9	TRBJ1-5	CASSVGGSLSQPQHF	TGTGCCAGCAGCGTTGGGGGGTCACTGAGTCAGCCCCAGCATTTT
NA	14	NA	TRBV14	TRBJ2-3	CASSQDALGDTQYF	TGTGCCAGCAGCCAAGATGCGCTAGGAGATACGCAGTATTTT
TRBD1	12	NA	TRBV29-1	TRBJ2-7	CSVGQESYEQYF	TGCAGCGTCGGACAGGAGTCCTACGAGCAGTACTTC
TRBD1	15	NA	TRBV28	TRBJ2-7	CASSGVRGRRHEQYF	TGTGCCAGCAGTGGGGTGAGGGGGCGCCGACACGAGCAGTACTTC
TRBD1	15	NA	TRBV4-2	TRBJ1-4	CASSQGQGAGEKLFF	TGTGCCAGCAGCCAAGGACAGGGGGCTGGGGAAAAACTGTTTTTT
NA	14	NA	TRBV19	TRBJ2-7	CATTPPNRVHEQYF	TGTGCCACCACACCACCAAACAGGGTCCACGAGCAGTACTTC
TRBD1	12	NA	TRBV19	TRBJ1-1	CASSTEDRAAFF	TGTGCCAGTAGTACAGAGGACAGGGCGGCTTTCTTT
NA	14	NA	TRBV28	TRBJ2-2	CASSPVWPTGELFF	TGTGCCAGCAGTCCTGTCTGGCCCACCGGGGAGCTGTTTTTT
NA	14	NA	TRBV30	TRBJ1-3	CAWSPQGLGNTIYF	TGTGCCTGGAGCCCCCAGGGGCTGGGAAACACCATATATTTT
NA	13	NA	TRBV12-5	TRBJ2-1	CASGPVSYNEQFF	TGTGCTAGTGGTCCCGTGTCCTACAATGAGCAGTTCTTC
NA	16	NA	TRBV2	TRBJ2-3	CASRIGASLGTDTQYF	TGTGCCAGCAGGATTGGGGCGTCACTGGGCACAGATACGCAGTATTTT
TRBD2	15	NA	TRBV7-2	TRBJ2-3	CASSRTSGDTDTQYF	TGTGCCAGCAGCCGGACTAGCGGGGACACAGATACGCAGTATTTT
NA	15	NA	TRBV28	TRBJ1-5	CASRPTWASNQPQHF	TGTGCCAGCAGGCCGACATGGGCGAGCAATCAGCCCCAGCATTTT
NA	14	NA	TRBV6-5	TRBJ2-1	CASSNSGSYNEQFF	TGTGCCAGCAGCAATTCGGGGTCCTACAATGAGCAGTTCTTC
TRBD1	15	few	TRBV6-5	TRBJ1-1	CASSDAGTGVTEAFF	TGTGCCAGCAGCGACGCCGGGACAGGGGTCACTGAAGCTTTCTTT
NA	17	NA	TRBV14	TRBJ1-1	CASSQRRERTVNTEAFF	TGTGCCAGCAGCCAGAGGAGGGAACGGACGGTGAACACTGAAGCTTTCTTT
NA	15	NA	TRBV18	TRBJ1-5	CASSPAGVGNQPQHF	TGTGCCAGCTCACCAGCAGGGGTGGGGAATCAGCCCCAGCATTTT
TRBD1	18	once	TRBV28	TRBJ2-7	CASSYLGQGPPFSYEQYF	TGTGCCAGCAGTTACCTCGGACAGGGACCTCCCTTCTCCTACGAGCAGTACTTC
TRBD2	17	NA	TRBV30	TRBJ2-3	CAWSRDLAGAGTDTQYF	TGTGCCTGGAGTAGAGACCTAGCGGGAGCTGGCACAGATACGCAGTATTTT
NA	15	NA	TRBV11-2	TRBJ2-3	CASSLELDSTDTQYF	TGTGCCAGCAGCTTAGAACTAGATTCCACAGATACGCAGTATTTT
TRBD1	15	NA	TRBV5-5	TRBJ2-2	CASSLGQGGTGELFF	TGTGCCAGCAGCTTGGGACAGGGGGGGACCGGGGAGCTGTTTTTT
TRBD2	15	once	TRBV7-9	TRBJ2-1	CASSLGSGSGDEQFF	TGTGCCAGCAGCTTAGGTAGCGGGAGTGGTGATGAGCAGTTCTTC
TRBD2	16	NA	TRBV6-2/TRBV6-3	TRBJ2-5	CASSYPRSGGGKTQYF	TGTGCCAGCAGTTACCCCCGAAGCGGGGGAGGAAAGACCCAGTACTTC
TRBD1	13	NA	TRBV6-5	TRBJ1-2	CASTRQGAYGYTF	TGTGCCAGCACTCGACAGGGCGCCTATGGCTACACCTTC
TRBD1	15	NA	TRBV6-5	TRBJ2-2	CASSSGQGLTGELFF	TGTGCCAGCAGTTCGGGACAGGGGCTGACCGGGGAGCTGTTTTTT
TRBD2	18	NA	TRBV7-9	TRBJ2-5	CASSLGIQTSGGEETQYF	TGTGCCAGCAGCTTAGGAATTCAGACTAGCGGTGGGGAAGAGACCCAGTACTTC
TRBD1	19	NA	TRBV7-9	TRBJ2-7	CASSSGEPGQHRITYEQYF	TGTGCCAGCAGTTCAGGAGAACCGGGACAGCACAGAATCACCTACGAGCAGTACTTC
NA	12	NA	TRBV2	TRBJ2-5	CASRLEGGTQYF	TGTGCCAGCAGATTAGAAGGGGGAACCCAGTACTTC
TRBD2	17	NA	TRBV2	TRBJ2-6	CASFTGGAESGANVLTF	TGTGCCAGCTTCACCGGGGGGGCAGAGTCTGGGGCCAACGTCCTGACTTTC
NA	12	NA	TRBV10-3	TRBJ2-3	CASGDNTDTQYF	TGTGCCAGTGGGGACAACACAGATACGCAGTATTTT
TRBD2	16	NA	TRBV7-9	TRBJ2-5	CASSPRLGREGETQYF	TGTGCCAGCAGCCCCCGGTTGGGGAGGGAGGGAGAGACCCAGTACTTC
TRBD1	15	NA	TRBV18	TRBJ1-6	CASSLLGDSNSPLHF	TGTGCCAGCTCACTACTTGGGGACAGTAATTCACCCCTCCACTTT
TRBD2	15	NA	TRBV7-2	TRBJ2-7	CASRPGLATSYEQYF	TGTGCCAGCAGACCGGGACTAGCGACTTCCTACGAGCAGTACTTC
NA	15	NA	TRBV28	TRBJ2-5	CASSFRTSYQETQYF	TGTGCCAGCAGTTTCCGGACAAGCTACCAAGAGACCCAGTACTTC
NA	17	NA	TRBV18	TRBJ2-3	CASSPLDRNPVRDTQYF	TGTGCCAGCTCACCTCTGGACAGAAACCCCGTCCGGGATACGCAGTATTTT
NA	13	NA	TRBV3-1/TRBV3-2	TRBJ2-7	CASSQGGPYEQYF	TGTGCCAGCAGCCAGGGGGGTCCCTACGAGCAGTACTTC
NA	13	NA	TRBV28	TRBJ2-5	CASSFELKETQYF	TGTGCCAGCAGTTTCGAACTAAAAGAGACCCAGTACTTC
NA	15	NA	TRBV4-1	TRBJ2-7	CASSLRGAGPYEQYF	TGCGCCAGCAGCCTTCGAGGTGCGGGCCCCTACGAGCAGTACTTC
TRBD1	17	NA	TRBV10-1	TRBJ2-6	CASSSGTAISGANVLTF	TGCGCCAGCAGTTCCGGGACAGCGATTTCTGGGGCCAACGTCCTGACTTTC
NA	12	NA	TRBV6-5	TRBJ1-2	CASSRVNYGYTF	TGTGCCAGCAGCAGGGTAAACTATGGCTACACCTTC
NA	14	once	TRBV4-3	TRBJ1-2	CASSQVGFAVGYTF	TGCGCCAGCAGCCAAGTCGGGTTCGCGGTTGGCTACACCTTC
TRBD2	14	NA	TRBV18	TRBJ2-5	CASSPLAGKETQYF	TGTGCCAGCTCACCCCTAGCGGGGAAAGAGACCCAGTACTTC
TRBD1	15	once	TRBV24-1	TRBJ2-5	CATSDRDRAGETQYF	TGTGCCACCAGTGACAGGGACAGGGCTGGGGAGACCCAGTACTTC
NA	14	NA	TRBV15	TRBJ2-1	CATSLSISYNEQFF	TGTGCCACCAGCTTGTCAATCTCCTACAATGAGCAGTTCTTC
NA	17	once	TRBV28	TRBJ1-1	CASSFPTRIAPNTEAFF	TGTGCCAGCAGTTTCCCTACCCGTATTGCTCCGAACACTGAAGCTTTCTTT
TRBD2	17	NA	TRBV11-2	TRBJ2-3	CASTFIAGGPRTDTQYF	TGTGCCAGCACCTTCATAGCGGGAGGGCCCCGGACAGATACGCAGTATTTT
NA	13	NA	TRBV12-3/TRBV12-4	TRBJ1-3	CASSRVSGNTIYF	TGTGCCAGCAGCAGGGTCTCTGGAAACACCATATATTTT
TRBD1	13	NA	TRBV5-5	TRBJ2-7	CASSFDRVFEQYF	TGTGCCAGCAGCTTTGACAGGGTATTCGAGCAGTACTTC
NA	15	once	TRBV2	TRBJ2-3	CASRVGVGVTDTQYF	TGTGCCAGCAGGGTCGGGGTAGGCGTCACAGATACGCAGTATTTT
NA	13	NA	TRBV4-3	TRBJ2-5	CASSSSGGETQYF	TGCGCCAGCAGCTCCTCCGGGGGAGAGACCCAGTACTTC
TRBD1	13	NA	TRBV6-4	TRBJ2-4	CASSDSHRGYTYF	TGTGCCAGCAGTGACTCCCACAGGGGCTATACGTACTTC
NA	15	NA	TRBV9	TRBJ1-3	CASSMDSYSGNTIYF	TGTGCCAGCAGCATGGACAGCTACTCTGGAAACACCATATATTTT
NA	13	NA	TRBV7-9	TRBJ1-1	CASSLAGAAEAFF	TGTGCCAGCAGCTTAGCAGGGGCAGCAGAAGCTTTCTTT